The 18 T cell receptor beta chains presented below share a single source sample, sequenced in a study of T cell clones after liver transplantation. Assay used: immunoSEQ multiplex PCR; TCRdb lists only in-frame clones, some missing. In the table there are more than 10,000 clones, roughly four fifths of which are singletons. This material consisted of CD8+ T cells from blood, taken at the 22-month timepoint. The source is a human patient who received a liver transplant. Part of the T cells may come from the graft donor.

The CDR3 bases are TGTGCCAGCAGCGGGACTAGTGGGGCAGATACGCAGTATTTT. Residues: CASSGTSGADTQYF. The chain is built from TRBV6-4 and TRBJ2-3; 8 positions agree with TRBD2. V trimming: 6 bases; J trimming: 4 bases; junction bases outside the gene matches: 6. Germline CDR1 reads MRHNA; CDR2 reads SNTAGT. The CDR3 length is 14 residues.

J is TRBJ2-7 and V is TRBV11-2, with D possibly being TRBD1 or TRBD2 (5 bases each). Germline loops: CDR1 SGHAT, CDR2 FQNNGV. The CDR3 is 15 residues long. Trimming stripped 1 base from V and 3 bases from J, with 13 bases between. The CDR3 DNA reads TGTGCCAGCAGCTTAGGGGGACGGAGGAACTACGAGCAGTACTTC. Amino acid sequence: CASSLGGRRNYEQYF.

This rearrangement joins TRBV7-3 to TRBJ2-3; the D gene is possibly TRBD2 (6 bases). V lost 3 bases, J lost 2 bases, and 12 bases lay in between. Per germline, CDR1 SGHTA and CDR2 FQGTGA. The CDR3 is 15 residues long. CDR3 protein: CASSFGTLSTDTQYF. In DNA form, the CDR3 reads TGTGCCAGCAGCTTTGGGACTCTCTCCACAGATACGCAGTATTTT.

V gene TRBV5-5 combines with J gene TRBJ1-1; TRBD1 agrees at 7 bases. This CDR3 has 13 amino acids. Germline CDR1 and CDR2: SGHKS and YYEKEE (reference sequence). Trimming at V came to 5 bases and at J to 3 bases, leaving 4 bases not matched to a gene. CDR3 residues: CASSYQGDTEAFF. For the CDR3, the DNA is TGTGCCAGCAGTTACCAGGGGGACACTGAAGCTTTCTTT.

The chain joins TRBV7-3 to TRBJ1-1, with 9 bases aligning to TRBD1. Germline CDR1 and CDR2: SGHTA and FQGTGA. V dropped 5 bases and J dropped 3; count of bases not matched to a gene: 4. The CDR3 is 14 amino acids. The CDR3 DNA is TGTGCCAGCAGCCCCCGGACAGGGGACACTGAAGCTTTCTTT. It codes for CASSPRTGDTEAFF. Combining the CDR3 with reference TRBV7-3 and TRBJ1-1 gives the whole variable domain GAGVSQTPSNKVTEKGKYVELRCDPISGHTALYWYRQSLGQGPEFLIYFQGTGAADDSGLPNDRFFAVRPEGSVSTLKIQRTERGDSAVYLCASSPRTGDTEAFFGQGTRLTVV.

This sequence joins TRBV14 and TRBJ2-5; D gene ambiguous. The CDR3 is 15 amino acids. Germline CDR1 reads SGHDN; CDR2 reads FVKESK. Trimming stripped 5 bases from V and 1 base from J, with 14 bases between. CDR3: CASSEPDEGQETQYF. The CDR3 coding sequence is TGTGCCAGCAGCGAGCCCGATGAAGGCCAAGAGACCCAGTACTTC.

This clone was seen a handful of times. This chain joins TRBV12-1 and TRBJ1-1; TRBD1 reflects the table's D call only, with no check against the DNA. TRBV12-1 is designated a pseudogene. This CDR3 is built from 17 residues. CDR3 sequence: CASSFAPPAGENTEAFF. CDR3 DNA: TGTGCCAGCAGCTTTGCGCCCCCGGCAGGGGAGAACACTGAAGCTTTCTTT.

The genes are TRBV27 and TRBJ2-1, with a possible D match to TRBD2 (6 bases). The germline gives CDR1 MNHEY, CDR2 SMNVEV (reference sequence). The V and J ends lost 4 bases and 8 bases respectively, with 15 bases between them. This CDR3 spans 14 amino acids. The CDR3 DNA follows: TGTGCCAGCAGTTCCCCTCTCGGGGGAGATGAGCAGTTCTTC. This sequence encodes CASSSPLGGDEQFF.

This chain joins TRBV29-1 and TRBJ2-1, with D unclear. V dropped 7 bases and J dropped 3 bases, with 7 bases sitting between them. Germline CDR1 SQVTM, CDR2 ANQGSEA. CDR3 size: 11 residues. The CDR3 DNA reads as TGCAGCGCAGGATTCTACAATGAGCAGTTCTTC. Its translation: CSAGFYNEQFF.

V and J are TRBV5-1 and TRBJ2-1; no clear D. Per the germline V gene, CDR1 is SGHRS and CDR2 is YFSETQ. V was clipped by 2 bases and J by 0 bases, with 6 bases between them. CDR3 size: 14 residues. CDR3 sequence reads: CASSFSSSYNEQFF. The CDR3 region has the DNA TGCGCCAGCAGCTTTTCCAGCTCCTACAATGAGCAGTTCTTC.

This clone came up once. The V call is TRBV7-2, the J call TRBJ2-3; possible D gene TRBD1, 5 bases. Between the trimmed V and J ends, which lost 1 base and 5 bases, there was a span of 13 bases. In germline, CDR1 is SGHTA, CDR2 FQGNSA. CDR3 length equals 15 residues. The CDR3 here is CASSLVDNRRDTQYF. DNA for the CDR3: TGTGCCAGCAGCTTAGTGGACAATCGGCGAGATACGCAGTATTTT.

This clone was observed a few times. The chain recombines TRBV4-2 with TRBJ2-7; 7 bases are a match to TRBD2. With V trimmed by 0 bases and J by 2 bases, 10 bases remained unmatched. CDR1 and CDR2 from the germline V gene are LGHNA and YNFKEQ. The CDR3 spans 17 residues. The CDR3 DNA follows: TGTGCCAGCAGCCAAGAGTGGCGGCTAGCGGAAACCTACGAGCAGTACTTC. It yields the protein CASSQEWRLAETYEQYF.

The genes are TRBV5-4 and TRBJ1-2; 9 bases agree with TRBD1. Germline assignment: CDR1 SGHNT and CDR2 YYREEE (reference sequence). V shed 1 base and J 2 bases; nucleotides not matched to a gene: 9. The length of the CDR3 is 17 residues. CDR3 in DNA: TGTGCCAGCAGCTTGACCCCGGGACAGGGTGGAAACTATGGCTACACCTTC. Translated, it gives CASSLTPGQGGNYGYTF. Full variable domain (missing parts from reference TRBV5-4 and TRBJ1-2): ETGVTQSPTHLIKTRGQQVTLRCSSQSGHNTVSWYQQALGQGPQFIFQYYREEENGRGNFPPRFSGLQFPNYSSELNVNALELDDSALYLCASSLTPGQGGNYGYTFGSGTRLTVV.

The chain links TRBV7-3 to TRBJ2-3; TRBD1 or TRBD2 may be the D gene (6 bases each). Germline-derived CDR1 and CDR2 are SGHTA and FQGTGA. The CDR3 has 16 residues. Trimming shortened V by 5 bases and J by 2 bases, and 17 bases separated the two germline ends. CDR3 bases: TGTGCCAGCAGCGAGGGGGGAGCAGGGGCCACAGATACGCAGTATTTT. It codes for CASSEGGAGATDTQYF.

CDR3: CASSRGEQYF. CDR3 nucleotide sequence: TGTGCCAGCAGTCGGGGCGAGCAGTACTTC. The chain employs TRBV11-2 and TRBJ2-7; D is perhaps TRBD2 (5 bases). V lost 6 bases, J lost 6 bases, and 6 bases lay in between. The CDR3 runs 10 residues. In germline, CDR1 is SGHAT, CDR2 FQNNGV. Full variable domain (rest looked up from reference TRBV11-2 and TRBJ2-7): EAGVAQSPRYKIIEKRQSVAFWCNPISGHATLYWYQQILGQGPKLLIQFQNNGVVDDSQLPKDRFSAERLKGVDSTLKIQPAKLEDSAVYLCASSRGEQYFGPGTRLTVT.

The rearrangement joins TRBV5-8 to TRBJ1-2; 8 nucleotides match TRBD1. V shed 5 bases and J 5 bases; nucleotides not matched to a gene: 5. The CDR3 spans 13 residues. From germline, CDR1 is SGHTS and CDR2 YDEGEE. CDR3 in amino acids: CASRVRGLYGYTF. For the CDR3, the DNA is TGTGCCAGCAGAGTCAGGGGGCTATATGGCTACACCTTC.

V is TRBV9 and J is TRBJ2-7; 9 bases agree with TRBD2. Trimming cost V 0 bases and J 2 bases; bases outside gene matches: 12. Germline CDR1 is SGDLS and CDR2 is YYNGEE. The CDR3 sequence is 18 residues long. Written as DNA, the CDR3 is TGTGCCAGCAGCGTAGAGGGGGTTGAACTAGCGGGCCCCTACGAGCAGTACTTC. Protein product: CASSVEGVELAGPYEQYF. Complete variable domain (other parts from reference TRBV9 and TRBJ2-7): DSGVTQTPKHLITATGQRVTLRCSPRSGDLSVYWYQQSLDQGLQFLIQYYNGEERAKGNILERFSAQQFPDLHSELNLSSLELGDSALYFCASSVEGVELAGPYEQYFGPGTRLTVT.

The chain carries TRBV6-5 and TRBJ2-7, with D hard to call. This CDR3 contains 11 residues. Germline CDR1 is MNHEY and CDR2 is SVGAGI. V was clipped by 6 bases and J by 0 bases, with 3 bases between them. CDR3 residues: CASSPSYEQYF. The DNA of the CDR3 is TGTGCCAGCAGCCCCTCCTACGAGCAGTACTTC.